This passage covers 28 T cell receptor beta chains from one sample sequenced in a study of blood T cells in healthy people across ages. Through a sample-barcoded 5' primer and a J-beta primer mix, a second PCR was run for about 7 to 12 cycles. TCRdb recomputed calls from the 5' RACE reads with MiXCR, one row per CDR3 protein. Counted here are about 1,400,000 distinct CDR3 sequences, 55% to 75% occurring once; the ten biggest clones make up over 6.5%. The sample taken for sequencing was blood. These receptors were taken from a man between 18 and 35 years old in good health.

The chain recombines TRBV20-1 with TRBJ2-1; 9 nucleotides agree with TRBD2. CDR3 length equals 15 residues. The V gene end was trimmed by 5 bases and the J gene end by 8 bases; junction bases not matched to a gene: 13. Looked up from germline, CDR1 is DFQATT and CDR2 is SNEGSKA (reference sequence). This CDR3 is CSAPPALAGFDEQFF. As DNA, the CDR3 is TGCAGTGCTCCCCCGGCTCTAGCGGGATTTGATGAGCAGTTCTTC.

The V and J genes are TRBV6-6 and TRBJ2-1; D is unresolved. Looked up from germline, CDR1 is MNHNY and CDR2 is SVGAGI (reference sequence). The CDR3 is 13 amino acids. V lost 5 bases and J 6 bases, leaving 11 bases between the germline ends. The chain's CDR3 is CASSPSLANEQFF. CDR3 nucleotide sequence: TGTGCCAGCAGTCCCTCACTTGCCAATGAGCAGTTCTTC.

The rearrangement uses TRBV7-9 and TRBJ1-1; 7 positions match TRBD1. The junction had 3 bases not matched to a gene; V was cut back by 4 bases and J by 1 base. Germline assignment: CDR1 SEHNR and CDR2 FQNEAQ (reference sequence). This CDR3 comprises 14 residues. In DNA form, the CDR3 reads TGTGCCAGCAGCTCAGGGGGTGGGAACACTGAAGCTTTCTTT. This encodes CASSSGGGNTEAFF.

V is TRBV29-1 and J is TRBJ2-1; 8 nucleotides align to TRBD2. CDR1 is SQVTM and CDR2 is ANQGSEA in the germline V gene. This CDR3 region has 14 residues. V was pared by 2 bases and J by 6 bases, with 6 bases of the junction left unmatched. The CDR3 nucleotides read TGCAGCGTTGAAATTGACCGGGAGGGCAATGAGCAGTTCTTC. Translated: CSVEIDREGNEQFF.

This chain connects TRBV4-1 to TRBJ2-1; D may correspond to TRBD1 or TRBD2 (5 bases each). The CDR3 is 18 amino acids. The ends were cut back, 0 bases at V and 2 bases at J, with 17 bases in the middle. Germline lookup yields CDR1 MGHRA and CDR2 YSYEKL. CDR3 in amino acids: CASSQDDLGTFPYNEQFF. The CDR3 DNA follows: TGCGCCAGCAGCCAAGATGATTTAGGGACCTTCCCCTACAATGAGCAGTTCTTC.

This chain joins TRBV6-1 and TRBJ1-2, with a possible D match to TRBD1 (5 bases). Trimming cost V 10 bases and J 4 bases, with 19 bases left between them. Germline V gene data show CDR1 as MNHNS and CDR2 as SASEGT. This CDR3 contains 14 residues. DNA of the CDR3: TGTGCCACCAAGATGAACGCAGGGATCTATGGCTACACCTTC. It yields the protein CATKMNAGIYGYTF.

This rearrangement joins TRBV15 to TRBJ2-7, with D hard to call. The CDR3 covers 13 residues. V dropped 1 base and J dropped 4 bases, with 8 bases sitting between them. Germline CDR1 is LNHNV and CDR2 is YYDKDF (reference sequence). The CDR3 loop is CATSRVDGYEQYF. The CDR3, as DNA: TGTGCCACCAGCAGAGTGGACGGATACGAGCAGTACTTC.

The CDR3 DNA sequence: TGTGCCAGCAGTTCACCAATTGGACAGGGTCGTGACACTGAAGCTTTCTTT. Translating it yields CASSSPIGQGRDTEAFF. This chain connects TRBV12-3 or TRBV12-4 to TRBJ1-1; TRBD1 matches at 8 bases. CDR3 length equals 17 residues. V lost 4 bases to trimming and J lost 3 bases; unmatched junction nucleotides: 13.

V gene TRBV2 combines with J gene TRBJ1-2; the D is unclear. V was clipped by 6 bases and J by 0 bases, with 8 bases between them. The CDR3 has 13 amino acids. Germline V gives CDR1 SNHLY, CDR2 FYNNEI. The CDR3 region has the DNA TGTGCCAGCAGAATCAGTACTAACTATGGCTACACCTTC. It is translated as CASRISTNYGYTF. Full variable domain (missing parts from reference TRBV2 and TRBJ1-2): EPEVTQTPSHQVTQMGQEVILRCVPISNHLYFYWYRQILGQKVEFLVSFYNNEISEKSEIFDDQFSVERPDGSNFTLKIRSTKLEDSAMYFCASRISTNYGYTFGSGTRLTVV.

Turning to this clonotype: Compared with germline, one end of the junction differs, possibly owing to a read error. The CDR3 here is CASSQVDGYNGQFF. The CDR3 DNA sequence: TGCGCCAGCAGCCAGGTTGATGGTTACAATGGGCAGTTCTTC. The chain links TRBV4-1 to TRBJ2-1, with D uncertain. CDR1 and CDR2 from the germline V gene are MGHRA and YSYEKL. The CDR3 is 14 amino acids.

The chain employs TRBV7-2 and TRBJ2-7; no definite D call. Germline V lookup: CDR1 SGHTA, CDR2 FQGNSA. The CDR3 runs to 14 residues. V was trimmed by 5 bases and J by 3 bases, leaving 14 bases between them. CDR3 residues: CASSAARIDYEQYF. In nucleotides, the CDR3 is TGTGCCAGCAGCGCCGCGCGGATAGACTACGAGCAGTACTTC.

The chain joins TRBV12-3 or TRBV12-4 to TRBJ1-1, with D possibly being TRBD1 (5 bases). The V end lost 6 bases, the J end lost 10 bases, and 12 bases lay between the germline ends. CDR3 length equals 11 residues. CDR3 coding DNA: TGTGCCAGCAGGCAGGGAGGGGTAGCTTTCTTT. It is translated as CASRQGGVAFF.

The chain is built from TRBV11-2 and TRBJ2-5; D is undetermined. Germline V gene sequence: CDR1 SGHAT, CDR2 FQNNGV. With 5 bases removed from V and 5 bases from J, the gap between germline ends came to 18 bases. This CDR3 is 15 amino acids long. The CDR3 is CASSPGQAPTETQYF. DNA of the CDR3: TGTGCCAGCAGCCCCGGTCAGGCGCCAACGGAGACCCAGTACTTC.

V is TRBV29-1 and J is TRBJ2-5; a weak D match, TRBD2 (5 bases). The germline gives CDR1 SQVTM, CDR2 ANQGSEA. This CDR3 has 12 amino acids. The V end was cut by 3 bases, the J end by 2 bases, with 7 bases between. CDR3 region: CSVDGEQETQYF. The CDR3 DNA reads TGCAGCGTTGACGGGGAGCAAGAGACCCAGTACTTC.

The chain employs TRBV4-2 and TRBJ2-1, with no clear D. Germline values: CDR1 LGHNA, CDR2 YNFKEQ. Trimming took 0 bases from V and 4 from J, leaving 10 bases between them. The length of the CDR3 is 15 residues. For the CDR3, the DNA is TGTGCCAGCAGCCAAGATACGGGTCAATACAATGAGCAGTTCTTC. Protein product: CASSQDTGQYNEQFF.

The chain couples TRBV21-1 to TRBJ1-5. TRBV21-1 is shown as a pseudogene. CDR3 length: 14 residues. CDR3 nucleotide sequence: TGTGCCAGCGGTCCGGGAGGCGGGAATCAGCCCCAGCATTTT. It yields the protein CASGPGGGNQPQHF.

The CDR3 coding sequence is TGCGCCAGCAGCGTTTTCAGAGGGAACACTGAAGCTTTCTTT. It is translated as CASSVFRGNTEAFF. The rearrangement uses TRBV4-1 and TRBJ1-1; no clear D. Germline V lookup: CDR1 MGHRA, CDR2 YSYEKL. CDR3 length: 14 amino acids. V lost 5 bases and J 1 base, leaving 11 bases between the germline ends.

This clonotype has more than one count but fewer than ten. This rearrangement joins TRBV29-1 to TRBJ1-6; 8 nucleotides align to TRBD1. The germline V gene encodes CDR1 SQVTM and CDR2 ANQGSEA. The CDR3 sequence is 13 residues long. The V segment lost 6 bases and the J segment 7 bases; nucleotides outside the gene matches: 5. The CDR3, as DNA: TGCAGCGTACGGGACAGGTTGAATTCACCCCTCCACTTT. It is translated as CSVRDRLNSPLHF.

V usage is TRBV2 and J usage is TRBJ2-3, with D hard to call. Germline values: CDR1 SNHLY, CDR2 FYNNEI. The V gene lost 7 bases and the J gene lost 4 bases, with 15 bases spanning the gap. The CDR3 has 14 residues. The DNA for the CDR3 is TGTGCCAGCACCGATTCTGCGATCGCAGATACGCAGTATTTT. It is translated as CASTDSAIADTQYF. The whole variable domain, filled in from reference TRBV2 and TRBJ2-3, reads EPEVTQTPSHQVTQMGQEVILRCVPISNHLYFYWYRQILGQKVEFLVSFYNNEISEKSEIFDDQFSVERPDGSNFTLKIRSTKLEDSAMYFCASTDSAIADTQYFGPGTRLTVL.

The genes are TRBV6-2 or TRBV6-3 and TRBJ2-1; 9 bases are a match to TRBD1. Germline CDR1 MNHEY, CDR2 SVGEGT. CDR3 size: 16 residues. The V and J ends lost 5 bases and 10 bases, in that order; junction bases with no gene match: 15. CDR3: CASSANIGTGRKEQFF. In DNA form, the CDR3 reads TGTGCCAGCAGTGCTAACATCGGGACAGGGCGAAAGGAGCAGTTCTTC.

The V gene is TRBV29-1, the J gene TRBJ1-2; D gene unclear. CDR3 length: 11 amino acids. In germline, CDR1 is SQVTM, CDR2 ANQGSEA. The V end was cut by 0 bases, the J end by 10 bases, with 9 bases between. CDR3 sequence (DNA): TGCAGCGTTGAAGAGACCTTACTCTACACCTTC. Amino acids: CSVEETLLYTF.

The chain joins TRBV4-2 to TRBJ1-1; D is unresolved. V was shortened by 1 base and J by 7 bases, with 13 bases between the two germline ends. This CDR3 contains 14 residues. CDR1 and CDR2 from the germline V gene are LGHNA and YNFKEQ. CDR3 bases: TGTGCCAGCAGCCAAGTCAGTAAGGGTGATGAAGCTTTCTTT. This translates into CASSQVSKGDEAFF.

This clonotype showed up just a few times. V is TRBV27 and J is TRBJ2-1; a possible D gene is TRBD1 (5 bases). The V and J ends lost 5 bases and 5 bases respectively, with 10 bases between them. Germline CDR1 and CDR2: MNHEY and SMNVEV (reference sequence). The CDR3 totals 13 residues. The CDR3 region is CASSRQNNNEQFF. The DNA of the CDR3 is TGTGCCAGCAGTAGACAGAATAACAATGAGCAGTTCTTC.

V is TRBV10-3 and J is TRBJ1-5; no definite D call. Between the trimmed V and J ends, which lost 4 bases and 0 bases, there was a span of 10 bases. This CDR3 is 15 amino acids long. Germline V gives CDR1 ENHRY, CDR2 SYGVKD. The CDR3 loop reads CAISVDGYSNQPQHF. In DNA, the CDR3 is TGTGCCATCAGTGTAGACGGTTATAGCAATCAGCCCCAGCATTTT.

In DNA form, the CDR3 reads TGCAGTGCTAGAGGGACAGGTTGCTACGAGCAGTACTTC. Its translation: CSARGTGCYEQYF. The chain combines TRBV20-1 with TRBJ2-4, with 7 nucleotides matching TRBD1. The DNA end is more similar to TRBJ2-7, so the J call may be wrong. The germline V gene has CDR1 DFQATT and CDR2 SNEGSKA (reference sequence). This CDR3 comprises 13 residues.

This clonotype was counted only a few times. This rearrangement joins TRBV4-3 to TRBJ2-1, with D possibly TRBD2 on 5 matching bases. V lost 4 bases, J lost 0 bases, and 13 bases lay in between. This CDR3 region has 16 residues. Germline-derived CDR1 and CDR2 are LGHNA and YSLEER. The CDR3 is CASSREFSFSYNEQFF. The CDR3 DNA sequence: TGCGCCAGCAGCCGGGAGTTCAGCTTCTCCTACAATGAGCAGTTCTTC.

The genes are TRBV15 and TRBJ1-2, with 11 positions matching TRBD1. With V trimmed by 3 bases and J by 8 bases, 2 bases remained unmatched. Germline V gives CDR1 LNHNV, CDR2 YYDKDF (reference sequence). This CDR3 is 13 amino acids long. The CDR3 reads CATSRGQGGGYTF. The CDR3 DNA sequence: TGTGCCACCAGCAGGGGACAGGGGGGCGGCTACACCTTC.

The V gene is TRBV27, the J gene TRBJ2-4; D gene uncertain. CDR1 is MNHEY and CDR2 is SMNVEV in the germline V gene (reference sequence). Trimming removed 3 bases at V and 14 bases at J, with 11 bases between. The CDR3 runs to 11 residues. The CDR3 coding sequence is TGTGCCAGCAGTTTCAAAGCCAAGGAGTACTTC. Residues: CASSFKAKEYF.